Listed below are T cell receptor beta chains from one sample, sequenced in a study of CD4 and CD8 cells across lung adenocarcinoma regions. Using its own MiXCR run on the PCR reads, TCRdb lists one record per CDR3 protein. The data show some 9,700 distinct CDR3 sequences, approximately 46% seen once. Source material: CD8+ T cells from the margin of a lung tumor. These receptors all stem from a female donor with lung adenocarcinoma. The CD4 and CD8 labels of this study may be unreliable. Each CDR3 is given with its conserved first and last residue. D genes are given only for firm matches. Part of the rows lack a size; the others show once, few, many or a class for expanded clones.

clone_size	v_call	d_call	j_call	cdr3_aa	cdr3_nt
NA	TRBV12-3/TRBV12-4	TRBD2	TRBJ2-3	CASSPREGVRGPDKETQYF	TGTGCCAGCAGTCCCCGGGAGGGTGTGAGGGGCCCAGACAAAGAGACGCAGTACTTT
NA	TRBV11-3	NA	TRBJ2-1	CASSLAGSSGGVEQFF	TGTGCCAGCAGCTTAGCTGGGAGTAGCGGCGGAGTGGAGCAGTTCTTC
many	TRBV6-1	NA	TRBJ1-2	CASSAGWGYTF	TGTGCCAGCAGTGCGGGATGGGGCTACACCTTC
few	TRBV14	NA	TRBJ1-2	CASSHTRNYGYTF	TGTGCCAGCAGCCACACAAGAAACTATGGCTACACCTTC
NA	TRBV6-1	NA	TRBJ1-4	CASYDRLNEKLFF	TGTGCCAGCTATGACAGACTAAATGAAAAACTGTTTTTT
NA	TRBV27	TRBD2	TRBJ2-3	CASRSVGLARATDTQYF	TGTGCCAGCAGATCCGTAGGACTAGCGCGGGCGACAGATACGCAGTATTTT
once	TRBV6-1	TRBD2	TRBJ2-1	CASSEEIAGAYNEQFF	TGTGCCAGCAGTGAAGAGATAGCGGGAGCCTACAATGAGCAGTTCTTC
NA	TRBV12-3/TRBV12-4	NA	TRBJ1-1	CASSLDRPEAFF	TGTGCCAGCAGTTTAGACAGACCTGAAGCTTTCTTT
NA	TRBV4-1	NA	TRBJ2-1	CASSQGWGKDEQFF	TGCGCCAGCAGCCAAGGGTGGGGTAAAGATGAGCAGTTCTTC
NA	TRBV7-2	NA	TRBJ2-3	CASSSELGSTDAQYF	TGTGCCAGCAGCTCAGAGCTTGGGAGCACAGATGCGCAGTATTTT
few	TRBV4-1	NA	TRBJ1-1	CASSQLGMNTEAFF	TGCGCCAGCAGCCAATTAGGTATGAACACTGAAGCTTTCTTT
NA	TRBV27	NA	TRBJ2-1	CASSLFGERIREQFF	TGTGCCAGCAGTTTATTTGGGGAAAGAATACGCGAGCAGTTCTTC
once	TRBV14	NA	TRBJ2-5	CASSQIGFF	TGTGCCAGCAGCCAGATCGGGTTCTTC
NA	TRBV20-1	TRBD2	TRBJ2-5	CSAKSGLEGETQYF	TGCAGTGCTAAGTCGGGACTAGAAGGGGAGACCCAGTACTTC
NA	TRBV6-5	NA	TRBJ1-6	CASCYSWRGFNSPLHF	TGTGCCAGCTGTTACTCTTGGCGAGGATTTAATTCACCCCTCCACTTT
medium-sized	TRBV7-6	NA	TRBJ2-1	CASSPQALYNEQFF	TGTGCCAGCAGCCCACAGGCACTTTACAATGAGCAGTTCTTC
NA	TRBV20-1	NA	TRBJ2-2	CSAHPELKNTGELFF	TGCAGTGCCCACCCGGAACTGAAGAACACCGGGGAGCTGTTTTTT
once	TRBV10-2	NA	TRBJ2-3	CASSTTGRYQDTQYF	TGCGCCAGCAGTACCACGGGACGGTACCAAGATACGCAGTACTTT
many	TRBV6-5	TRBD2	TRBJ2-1	CASSSIPSGRESDNEQFF	TGTGCCAGCAGTTCCATCCCGAGCGGGAGAGAATCGGACAATGAGCAGTTCTTC
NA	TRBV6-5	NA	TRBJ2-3	CASSYFGRGTDTQYF	TGTGCCAGCAGTTACTTCGGCAGGGGCACAGATACGCAGTATTTT
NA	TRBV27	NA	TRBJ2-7	CARKRSGTPGRLLYYEQYF	TGTGCCAGAAAGAGATCGGGGACGCCCGGAAGGCTTCTGTATTACGAGCAGTACTTC
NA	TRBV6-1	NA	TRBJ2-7	CASSEAREAGDYEQYF	TGTGCCAGCAGTGAAGCCCGAGAGGCAGGGGACTACGAGCAGTACTTC
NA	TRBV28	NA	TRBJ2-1	CASSKRSRIEQFF	TGTGCCAGCTCAAAAAGGAGTAGGATAGAGCAGTTCTTC
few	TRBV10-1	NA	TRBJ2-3	CAGKGGQDPDTQYF	TGCGCGGGCAAGGGGGGCCAAGACCCAGATACCCAGTATTTC
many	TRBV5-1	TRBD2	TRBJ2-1	CASTSAGGSIEQFF	TGCGCCAGCACCTCAGCGGGCGGGAGTATTGAGCAGTTCTTC